The rows below give T cell receptor beta chains drawn from one sample of a study of blood T cell repertoires in COVID-19. TCRdb's table, derived via immunoSEQ multiplex PCR, lists solely in-frame clones and lacks some. The sample has more than 300,000 clones, more than 75% seen once. Sequencing input: PBMCs or T cells enriched from blood (not recorded which). The receptors derive from a man aged 30-40 years who had recovered from COVID-19. CDR3s include the opening cysteine and the closing phenylalanine or tryptophan. The D gene is left open where the match is weak. Part of the rows lack a size; the others show once, few, many or a class for expanded clones.

TRBV10-3	TRBJ2-5	TRBD2	.	TGTGCCATCTCCGAACCGCGGCGGGGGGGCCTCGGGGACAAAGAGACCCAGTACTTC	CAISEPRRGGLGDKETQYF
TRBV9	TRBJ1-1	.	few	TGTGCCAGCAGCGTAGGGACATCCCTCACTGAAGCTTTCTTT	CASSVGTSLTEAFF
TRBV24-1	TRBJ1-4	TRBD1	.	TGTGCCACCAGTGACCCAGGACAGGGGGATGAAAAACTGTTTTTT	CATSDPGQGDEKLFF
TRBV18	TRBJ2-5	.	.	TGTGCCAGCTCACCAAGGACAAGTAAAGAGACCCAGTACTTC	CASSPRTSKETQYF
TRBV27	TRBJ1-1	TRBD1	once	TGTGCCAGTAGAAGGGCAGGGGGCACTGAAGCTTTCTTT	CASRRAGGTEAFF
TRBV27	TRBJ1-1	.	.	TGTGCCAGCAGGTTGGAGGGGAACACTGAAGCTTTCTTT	CASRLEGNTEAFF
TRBV1	TRBJ2-3	.	.	TGCACCAGCAGCTTTGGGACTAGCTGGGCAGATACGCAGTATTTT	CTSSFGTSWADTQYF
TRBV10-1	TRBJ2-2	.	.	TGCGCCAGCGGGGCGGAGAACACCGGGGAGCTGTTTTTT	CASGAENTGELFF
TRBV27	TRBJ2-3	.	.	TGTGCCAGCAGTTTATCCGGCAGGGCTAGCACAGATACGCAGTATTTT	CASSLSGRASTDTQYF
TRBV5-1	TRBJ2-5	.	.	TGCGCCAGCAGCTTGGAAGGGTCGGGGGAGACCCAGTACTTC	CASSLEGSGETQYF
TRBV2	TRBJ2-7	.	many	TGTGCCAGTAGCGCCTCCTACGAGCAGTACTTC	CASSASYEQYF
TRBV5-1	TRBJ2-7	TRBD2	.	TGCGCCAGCAGCTTCGGGACTAGCGGGTACGAGCAGTACTTC	CASSFGTSGYEQYF
TRBV2	TRBJ2-5	TRBD2	.	TGTGCCAGCAGTGAAGTGGGGACTAGCGGGGGGTCATCGGAGACCCAGTACTTC	CASSEVGTSGGSSETQYF
TRBV30	TRBJ1-6	.	.	TGTGCCTGGAGTAGGGGACTTTCACCCCTCCACTTT	CAWSRGLSPLHF
TRBV30	TRBJ2-1	.	.	TGTGCCTGGAGTGTACTGCCGAGGAATGAGCAGTTCTTC	CAWSVLPRNEQFF
TRBV12-3/TRBV12-4	TRBJ2-1	TRBD1	.	TGTGCCAGCACCCACAGGGGCCGGCCTGAGCAGTTCTTC	CASTHRGRPEQFF
TRBV11-3	TRBJ2-1	.	.	TGTGCCAGCAGCGATGGGGTGAGGGTGGTAGAGCAGTTCTTC	CASSDGVRVVEQFF
TRBV5-1	TRBJ2-5	TRBD2	.	TGCGCCAGCAGCTTTGGGGGGGGGCAAGAGACCCAGTACTTC	CASSFGGGQETQYF
TRBV5-1	TRBJ1-4	TRBD1	few	TGCGCCAGCAGCTTCGGACAGGGGAGGGAAAAACTGTTTTTT	CASSFGQGREKLFF
TRBV6-5	TRBJ2-1	.	.	TGTGCCAGCATCGAAAGGGGGTCCTACAATGAGCAGTTCTTC	CASIERGSYNEQFF
TRBV6-5	TRBJ1-6	TRBD1	.	TGTGCCAGCAGTTACTCGGCAGGGGGAGGTTCACCCCTCCACTTT	CASSYSAGGGSPLHF
TRBV5-5	TRBJ1-5	TRBD1	.	TGTGCCAGCAGCCCAGGGGGCTCGGGTAGTCAGCCCCAGCATTTT	CASSPGGSGSQPQHF
TRBV3-1/TRBV3-2	TRBJ1-2	TRBD1	.	TGTGCCAGCAGCCAAGGCCGGACAGGGGGTGGCTACACCTTC	CASSQGRTGGGYTF
TRBV7-2	TRBJ1-1	TRBD1	once	TGTGCCAGCAGCCCGGGACAGGGGGCGGTCGGAGCTTTCTTT	CASSPGQGAVGAFF
TRBV7-2	TRBJ2-7	.	few	TGTGCCAGCAGCTTATCCCTAGCCTACGAGCAGTACTTC	CASSLSLAYEQYF
TRBV29-1	TRBJ2-4	TRBD1	.	TGCAGCGTTGAAACAGGGGGCTTAGCCAAAAACATTCAGTACTTC	CSVETGGLAKNIQYF
TRBV3-1/TRBV3-2	TRBJ2-2	.	.	TGTGCCAGCAGCCTTCCCGGACAGACGACCGGGGAGCTGTTTTTT	CASSLPGQTTGELFF
TRBV29-1	TRBJ2-3	.	.	TGCAGCGTTGAAGGAGGAGCGAGCACAGATACGCAGTATTTT	CSVEGGASTDTQYF
TRBV11-2	TRBJ2-7	TRBD2	.	TGTGCCAGCAGCTTATATAGCGGGACCTACGAGCAGTACTTC	CASSLYSGTYEQYF
TRBV10-2	TRBJ1-6	.	.	TGCGCCAGCAGTGAAGGGGGTGGCTCCTATAATTCACCCCTCCACTTT	CASSEGGGSYNSPLHF
TRBV3-1/TRBV3-2	TRBJ2-2	.	.	TGTGCCAGCAGCCAAGGTTTCCGCGCGAACACCGGGGAGCTGTTTTTT	CASSQGFRANTGELFF
TRBV2	TRBJ1-4	TRBD1	.	TGTGCCAGCAGCCAGACAGGGGCTAATGAAAAACTGTTTTTT	CASSQTGANEKLFF
TRBV29-1	TRBJ1-2	TRBD1	.	TGCAGCTGTGGACAGGGAGAGCGTGGCTACACCTTC	CSCGQGERGYTF
TRBV19	TRBJ2-7	.	.	TGTGCCAGTAGCGTTCAGGTGGGTCGGAACGAGCAGTGCTTC	CASSVQVGRNEQCF